The TCR beta chain described here comes from a study of shared clonotypes between healthy human individuals (dated by TCRdb to 2020 to 2021). Background on the whole study: Three men and a couple of women, aged 18 to 49 years, made up the cohort. Per donor, leukapheresis produced somewhere between about 0.9 and 9 billion PBMCs. The study deeply sequenced blood TCR repertoires of about five healthy adults to estimate repertoire size and the extent of clonotype sharing between individuals. To increase sequencing depth and limit assay-specific biases, different laboratories used diverse techniques to prepare libraries and sequence TCR repertoires. Per donor, three plates each were used for CD4 naive and CD4 memory, two for CD8 naive, and one for CD8 memory.

The research as a whole found: Sampling was restricted to blood, and TCR repertoires in tissue are likely to differ from TCR repertoires in blood. Even with the large sequencing depth, rarefaction of the sorted-subset datasets indicated that sequencing was incomplete. The small number of donors limited the genetic and exposure-history diversity represented. Larger estimated clonotype richness was generally found for naive subsets than for memory subsets. When a handful of donors were compared, the shared fraction of clonotypes was 5% to 6.5% for naive CD4, roughly 3.4% for naive CD8, more than 2% for memory CD4, and 0.35% to 0.4% for memory CD8. Higher generation probabilities were observed for clonotypes shared by all four sorted-subset donors than for non-shared clonotypes. Pairwise subsampling led to the expectation that sequencing depth would affect the degree of clonotype sharing among donors.

V is trimmed back by 5 bases and J by 7 bases, and the junction contains 8 bases that no gene match accounts for. The CDR3 sequence holds 15 residues, the cysteine and phenylalanine included. Only the CDR3 part of the read is kept: 45 bases, read in frame from the first base. CDR1 and CDR2 (SGHTA, FQGNSA) derive from the germline V gene. The donors were healthy, HIV-negative adults who had no recently reported acute infections or vaccinations. Only Caucasian adults living in Nashville, Tennessee, USA were represented among the donors. CD4+ T cells were enriched through magnetic negative selection, after which naive cells were positively selected on CD45RA and the remaining negative fraction served as the memory subset. Blood was obtained by leukapheresis, after which PBMCs were separated by Ficoll-Histopaque density gradient centrifugation and cryopreserved in liquid nitrogen vapor phase. Analytical flow cytometry was used to check the purity and quantity of each magnetically sorted T cell population. Each sorted fraction had its genomic DNA isolated and then quantified by UV absorbance on a Nanodrop 2000c.

Using the deep immunoSEQ assay, multiplex PCR amplified TCR CDR3 regions from genomic DNA. Extracted genomic DNA from each cell subset was distributed evenly across all wells of several immunoSEQ 96-well plates, and each plate was treated as a replicate. For sorted subsets, roughly 200 ng of genomic DNA, equivalent to around 31,000 T cell genomes, went into each replicate PCR. The purified libraries were quantified using a Qubit 3.0 fluorometer, sized with a Bioanalyzer 2100, and then quantified again using the KAPA Library Quantification kit. Every immunoSEQ 96-well plate was sequenced on a separate single-read 150-cycle Illumina NextSeq 550 flow cell. Regarding the original processing steps: The immunoSEQ output contained only junctional sequences without quality scores, so filtering could not match that applied to full-length reads. To assign V/J genes and CDR3, sequences were annotated against IMGT germline references using PyIR, a Python wrapper for IgBLAST v1.9. Reads were filtered out if the reads had weak V/J assignments (E-value above 1e-6), no CDR3, stop codons, out-of-frame junctions, or ambiguous translated residues. V3J clonotypes were defined by identical inferred V gene, J gene, and CDR3 amino acid sequence. Percentage overlap between repertoires was calculated by dividing the number of shared unique clonotypes by the size of the smaller repertoire. Repertoire richness was assessed with RTK rarefaction, the Chao1 estimator, and Recon v2.1 estimates of unobserved clonotypes. Generation probabilities for all TCRbeta clonotypes obtained by the gDNA method from a few donors were computed using OLGA. TCRdb stores this immuneACCESS table with in-frame sequences only. Part of the clones is absent; in the studies checked, under half of the shortfall reflects unresolved V genes, and no reason is known for the rest. V, J and clone size reflect that table, while D and trimming were determined from the DNA. The sample records some 630,000 clones, 55% to 75% of which are singletons. The ten largest clones represent about 1.8% of the sample.

For this clone: Its antigen remains unidentified. No base quality information exists; no much larger clone differs at one position.

This chain is built from TRBV7-2 and TRBJ1-6; the junction holds 7 bases that match TRBD1. This clonotype was obtained from a woman aged 30 to 39 in good health. Material: memory CD4+ T cells sorted from blood. According to the study, the label for this sample's cell subset or site signals: CD45RA-negative fraction. The DNA reads TGTGCCAGCAGCAGCGGACAGGCACAAAATTCACCCCTCCACTTT. Translated, this gives CASSSGQAQNSPLHF.